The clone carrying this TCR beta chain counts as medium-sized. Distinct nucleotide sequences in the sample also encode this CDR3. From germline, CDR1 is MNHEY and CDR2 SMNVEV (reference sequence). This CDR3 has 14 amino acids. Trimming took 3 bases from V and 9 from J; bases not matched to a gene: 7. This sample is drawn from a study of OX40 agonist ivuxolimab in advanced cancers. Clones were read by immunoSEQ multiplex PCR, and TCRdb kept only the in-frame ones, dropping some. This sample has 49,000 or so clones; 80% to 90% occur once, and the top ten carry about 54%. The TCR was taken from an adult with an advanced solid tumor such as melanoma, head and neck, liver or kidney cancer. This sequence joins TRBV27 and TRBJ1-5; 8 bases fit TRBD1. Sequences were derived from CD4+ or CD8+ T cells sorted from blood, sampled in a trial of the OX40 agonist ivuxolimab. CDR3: CASSFNTGGWPQHF. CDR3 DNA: TGTGCCAGCAGTTTCAATACAGGGGGATGGCCCCAGCATTTT.